A selection of T cell receptor beta chains follows, all from one sample in a study of CD8+CD57+ T cells in acquired aplastic anemia. Using its own MiXCR run on the reads, TCRdb lists one record per CDR3 protein. The table records 150,000 or so distinct CDR3 sequences, about 60% of them present only once. Sample: sorted CD4+, CD8+, or CD8+CD57+ T cells (not recorded which) from PBMCs. These TCRs come from a human donor in good health. The CDR3 runs from the conserved cysteine through the conserved F or W. Fields, in order: clone size, D gene, J gene, V gene, CDR3 protein, CDR3 DNA. D genes are given only for firm matches. Not all rows give a size; the values are once, few, many and, for expanded clones, a class.

clone_size: .; d_call: .; j_call: TRBJ1-1; v_call: TRBV20-1; cdr3_aa: CSARDRRVETEAFF; cdr3_nt: TGCAGTGCTAGAGACAGGAGGGTAGAGACTGAAGCTTTCTTT
clone_size: .; d_call: TRBD2; j_call: TRBJ2-1; v_call: TRBV24-1; cdr3_aa: CATSDPGTSAYNEQFF; cdr3_nt: TGTGCCACCAGTGATCCAGGGACTAGTGCGTACAATGAGCAGTTCTTC
clone_size: .; d_call: TRBD1; j_call: TRBJ2-7; v_call: TRBV10-3; cdr3_aa: CAISGPDRVGSYEQYF; cdr3_nt: TGTGCCATCTCCGGGCCAGACAGGGTCGGATCCTACGAGCAGTACTTC
clone_size: .; d_call: .; j_call: TRBJ1-1; v_call: TRBV29-1; cdr3_aa: CSVEDLALLTEAFF; cdr3_nt: TGCAGCGTTGAAGATCTAGCCCTATTAACTGAAGCTTTCTTT
clone_size: .; d_call: .; j_call: TRBJ2-7; v_call: TRBV7-3; cdr3_aa: CASSQDLATSSYEQYF; cdr3_nt: TGTGCCAGCAGCCAAGACCTAGCGACAAGCTCCTACGAGCAGTACTTC
clone_size: .; d_call: .; j_call: TRBJ2-7; v_call: TRBV10-3; cdr3_aa: CAISLDGVGEQYF; cdr3_nt: TGTGCCATCAGCTTGGACGGGGTGGGGGAGCAGTACTTC
clone_size: few; d_call: TRBD1; j_call: TRBJ2-5; v_call: TRBV20-1; cdr3_aa: CSARDRLGQGETQYF; cdr3_nt: TGCAGTGCTAGAGATCGTCTCGGACAGGGGGAGACCCAGTACTTC
clone_size: few; d_call: .; j_call: TRBJ2-1; v_call: TRBV9; cdr3_aa: CASSVGAGNPHEQFF; cdr3_nt: TGTGCCAGCAGCGTAGGGGCAGGGAACCCTCATGAGCAGTTCTTC
clone_size: many; d_call: TRBD1; j_call: TRBJ2-5; v_call: TRBV5-5; cdr3_aa: CASSSGVGRGLQETQYF; cdr3_nt: TGTGCCAGCAGCTCGGGTGTAGGCAGGGGGCTCCAAGAGACCCAGTACTTC
clone_size: .; d_call: .; j_call: TRBJ2-7; v_call: TRBV6-2/TRBV6-3; cdr3_aa: CASWGSSYEQYF; cdr3_nt: TGTGCCAGCTGGGGGAGCTCCTACGAGCAGTACTTC
clone_size: few; d_call: TRBD2; j_call: TRBJ2-1; v_call: TRBV24-1; cdr3_aa: CATSVPREGLRDEQFF; cdr3_nt: TGTGCCACCAGTGTACCCCGGGAGGGCCTACGCGATGAGCAGTTCTTC
clone_size: .; d_call: .; j_call: TRBJ2-5; v_call: TRBV25-1; cdr3_aa: CASSETLMARQETQYF; cdr3_nt: TGTGCCAGCAGTGAAACCCTCATGGCACGCCAAGAGACCCAGTACTTC
clone_size: many; d_call: .; j_call: TRBJ1-4; v_call: TRBV28; cdr3_aa: CASSSDRGEKLFF; cdr3_nt: TGTGCCAGCAGTTCGGACAGAGGAGAAAAACTGTTTTTT
clone_size: .; d_call: .; j_call: TRBJ1-5; v_call: TRBV20-1; cdr3_aa: CSARDWQFNQPQHF; cdr3_nt: TGCAGTGCTAGAGATTGGCAATTCAATCAGCCCCAGCATTTT
clone_size: .; d_call: .; j_call: TRBJ2-3; v_call: TRBV7-4; cdr3_aa: CASSEVADTQYF; cdr3_nt: TGTGCCAGCAGCGAGGTGGCAGATACGCAGTATTTT
clone_size: .; d_call: .; j_call: TRBJ2-7; v_call: TRBV20-1; cdr3_aa: CSARDLDTYEQYF; cdr3_nt: TGCAGTGCTAGAGATCTAGACACCTACGAGCAGTACTTC
clone_size: .; d_call: .; j_call: TRBJ2-6; v_call: TRBV6-5; cdr3_aa: CASQSSGANVLTF; cdr3_nt: TGTGCCAGTCAATCCTCTGGGGCCAACGTCCTGACTTTC